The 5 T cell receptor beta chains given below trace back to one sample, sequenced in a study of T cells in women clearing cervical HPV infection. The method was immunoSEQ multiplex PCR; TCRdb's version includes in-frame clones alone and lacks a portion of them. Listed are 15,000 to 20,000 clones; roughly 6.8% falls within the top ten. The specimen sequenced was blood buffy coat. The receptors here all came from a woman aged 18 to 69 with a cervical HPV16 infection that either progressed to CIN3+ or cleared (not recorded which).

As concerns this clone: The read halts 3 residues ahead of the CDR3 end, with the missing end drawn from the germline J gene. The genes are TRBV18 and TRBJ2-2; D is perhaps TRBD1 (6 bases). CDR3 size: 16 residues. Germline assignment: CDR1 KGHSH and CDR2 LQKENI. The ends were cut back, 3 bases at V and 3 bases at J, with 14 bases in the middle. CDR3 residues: CASSPTRQVDTGELFF. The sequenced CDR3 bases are TGTGCCAGCTCACCCACCCGACAGGTAGACACCGGGGAG.

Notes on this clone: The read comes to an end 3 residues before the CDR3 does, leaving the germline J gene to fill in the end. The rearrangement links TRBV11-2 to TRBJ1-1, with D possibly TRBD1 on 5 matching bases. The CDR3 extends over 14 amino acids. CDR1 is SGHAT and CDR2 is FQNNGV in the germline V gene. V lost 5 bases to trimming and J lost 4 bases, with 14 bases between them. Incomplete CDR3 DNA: TGTGCCAGCAGCACTACCAACGGGGGCACTGAA. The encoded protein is CASSTTNGGTE. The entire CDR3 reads CASSTTNGGTEAFF.

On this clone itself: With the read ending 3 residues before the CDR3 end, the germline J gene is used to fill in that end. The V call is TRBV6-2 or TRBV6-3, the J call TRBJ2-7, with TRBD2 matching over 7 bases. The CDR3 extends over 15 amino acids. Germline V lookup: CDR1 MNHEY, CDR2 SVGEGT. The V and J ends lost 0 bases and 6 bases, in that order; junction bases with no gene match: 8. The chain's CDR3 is CASSYSASGEGEQYF. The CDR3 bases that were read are TGTGCCAGCAGTTACTCGGCTAGCGGTGAGGGCGAG.

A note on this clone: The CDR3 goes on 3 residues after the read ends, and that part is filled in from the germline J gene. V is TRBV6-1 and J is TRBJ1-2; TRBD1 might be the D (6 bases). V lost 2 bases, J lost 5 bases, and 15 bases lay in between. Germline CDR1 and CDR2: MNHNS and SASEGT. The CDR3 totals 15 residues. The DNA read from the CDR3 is TGTGCCAGCAGTGAAATGACAGGAGATGTTTATGGC. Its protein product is CASSEMTGDVYG. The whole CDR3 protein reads CASSEMTGDVYGYTF.

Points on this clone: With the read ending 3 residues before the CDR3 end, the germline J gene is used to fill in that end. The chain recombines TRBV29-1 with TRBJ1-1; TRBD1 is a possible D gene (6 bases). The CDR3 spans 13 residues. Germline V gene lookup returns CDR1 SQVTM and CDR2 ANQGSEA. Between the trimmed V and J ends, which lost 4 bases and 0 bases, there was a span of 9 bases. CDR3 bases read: TGCAGCGTTGTCGGACAGATGAACACTGAA. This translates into CSVVGQMNTE. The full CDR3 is CSVVGQMNTEAFF.